These T cell receptor beta chains were read from a single sample in a study of identical twins. TCRdb redid the calling of the 5' RACE reads with MiXCR, one entry per CDR3 protein. The table includes 450,000 to 650,000 distinct CDR3 sequences, roughly 15% detected once. The sample was also linked to a second study, of yellow fever vaccine responses in identical twins.

Input material: CD4+ T cells sorted from blood. These receptor sequences come from a woman aged 18 to 35 in good health. Both conserved end residues are part of each CDR3. Fields, in order: V gene, J gene, CDR3 protein.

v_gene: TRBV27; j_gene: TRBJ1-5; CDR3aa: CASSSRSNQPQHF
v_gene: TRBV15; j_gene: TRBJ1-1; CDR3aa: CATSRDRNTEAFF
v_gene: TRBV12-3/TRBV12-4; j_gene: TRBJ2-7; CDR3aa: CASSLERGDGYEQYF
v_gene: TRBV4-1; j_gene: TRBJ1-1; CDR3aa: CASSQDPPRGAGGAFF
v_gene: TRBV12-5; j_gene: TRBJ2-1; CDR3aa: CASAPEAGGRSSEQFF
v_gene: TRBV7-7; j_gene: TRBJ2-1; CDR3aa: CASRIRNEQFF
v_gene: TRBV5-6; j_gene: TRBJ2-5; CDR3aa: CASSTRTGAETQYF
v_gene: TRBV5-1; j_gene: TRBJ2-2; CDR3aa: CASSLPGQGNTGELFF
v_gene: TRBV5-1; j_gene: TRBJ2-1; CDR3aa: CASSLTGGANYNEQFF
v_gene: TRBV27; j_gene: TRBJ2-3; CDR3aa: CASTLRTGTDTQYF
v_gene: TRBV7-8; j_gene: TRBJ2-5; CDR3aa: CASRRARLAGEETQYF
v_gene: TRBV29-1; j_gene: TRBJ2-4; CDR3aa: CSVETGLSSKNIQYF
v_gene: TRBV5-3; j_gene: TRBJ2-5; CDR3aa: CARSFGKQETQYF
v_gene: TRBV28; j_gene: TRBJ2-7; CDR3aa: CASSPIHEASRTHEQYF
v_gene: TRBV7-6; j_gene: TRBJ1-1; CDR3aa: CASSLTTGGSSEAFF
v_gene: TRBV20-1; j_gene: TRBJ2-1; CDR3aa: CSAPPSPLAAYNEQFF
v_gene: TRBV19; j_gene: TRBJ2-2; CDR3aa: CASNSHSDTGELFF
v_gene: TRBV18; j_gene: TRBJ2-3; CDR3aa: CASSPPSGSTDTQYF
v_gene: TRBV29-1; j_gene: TRBJ2-1; CDR3aa: CSGRLASSSYNEQFF
v_gene: TRBV5-1; j_gene: TRBJ1-1; CDR3aa: CASRAGQLNTEAFF
v_gene: TRBV5-1; j_gene: TRBJ2-5; CDR3aa: CASSSGTGRKQETQYF
v_gene: TRBV6-1; j_gene: TRBJ2-3; CDR3aa: CASSELTGGRPYTQYF
v_gene: TRBV5-1; j_gene: TRBJ2-5; CDR3aa: CASSPGQAEETQYF
v_gene: TRBV6-1; j_gene: TRBJ2-2; CDR3aa: CASRRRGQSNTGELFF
v_gene: TRBV20-1; j_gene: TRBJ1-5; CDR3aa: CSARGLFSNQPQHF
v_gene: TRBV7-9; j_gene: TRBJ2-2; CDR3aa: CASSSPRSSYTGELFF
v_gene: TRBV29-1; j_gene: TRBJ1-1; CDR3aa: CSGSRGSNTEAFF
v_gene: TRBV24-1; j_gene: TRBJ1-2; CDR3aa: CATSDTSGTGGTNYGYTF
v_gene: TRBV5-1; j_gene: TRBJ2-6; CDR3aa: CASSFWGGVTSSSGANVLTF
v_gene: TRBV5-6; j_gene: TRBJ2-3; CDR3aa: CASSPPGQGWPDTQYF
v_gene: TRBV7-2; j_gene: TRBJ2-7; CDR3aa: CASSLAPGGSYEQYF
v_gene: TRBV28; j_gene: TRBJ2-5; CDR3aa: CASTPGRQETQYF
v_gene: TRBV5-1; j_gene: TRBJ2-3; CDR3aa: CASSEAGSTDTQYF